These T cell receptor beta chains were read from a single sample in a study of cytomegalovirus exposure and HLA in healthy donors. The table came from immunoSEQ multiplex PCR; TCRdb's copy has only in-frame clones and leaves some out. The table shows more than 85,000 clones, with over 80% occurring only once. Source material: PBMCs. Receptors originate from a man between 18 and 35 years old in good health and CMV-seronegative. CDR3s include the opening cysteine and the closing phenylalanine or tryptophan. A D gene is named only where the DNA matches it firmly. Where a row states a size, it is once, few, many or the class of an expanded clone; other rows omit it.

.	14	.	TRBV5-4	TRBJ2-7	CASSLMLQGGEQYF	TGTGCCAGCAGCTTGATGTTACAGGGTGGGGAGCAGTACTTC
TRBD2	14	.	TRBV4-1	TRBJ2-1	CASSRTSGNNEQFF	TGCGCCAGCAGCCGGACTAGCGGGAACAATGAGCAGTTCTTC
.	14	.	TRBV6-5	TRBJ1-4	CASRRDLTNEKLFF	TGTGCCAGCAGGAGGGACTTGACTAATGAAAAACTGTTTTTT
.	12	.	TRBV10-1	TRBJ2-3	CASSQSGPTQYF	TGCGCCAGCAGTCAAAGCGGGCCTACGCAGTATTTT
.	13	.	TRBV28	TRBJ2-3	CASSSTGTDTQYF	TGTGCCAGCAGTTCAACAGGGACAGATACGCAGTATTTT
TRBD2	16	.	TRBV9	TRBJ2-6	CASSVTSGSGANVLTF	TGTGCCAGCAGCGTAACTAGCGGCTCTGGGGCCAACGTCCTGACTTTC
TRBD1	15	.	TRBV27	TRBJ1-2	CASSGRTGGLDGYTF	TGTGCCAGCAGCGGAAGGACAGGGGGCTTAGATGGCTACACCTTC
.	15	.	TRBV9	TRBJ2-1	CASSRSGQRNNEQFF	TGTGCCAGCAGCCGTTCAGGGCAGCGAAACAATGAGCAGTTCTTC
TRBD1	17	.	TRBV28	TRBJ1-5	CASSLIFGTGSLQPQHF	TGTGCCAGCAGTTTAATTTTTGGGACAGGGTCCCTCCAGCCCCAGCATTTT
TRBD1	14	few	TRBV7-9	TRBJ1-5	CASSLVGGDQPQHF	TGTGCCAGCAGCTTAGTAGGGGGCGATCAGCCCCAGCATTTT
TRBD1	14	.	TRBV6-5	TRBJ2-1	CASTGTGNADEQFF	TGTGCCAGCACAGGGACAGGGAATGCCGATGAGCAGTTCTTC
TRBD1	14	.	TRBV9	TRBJ1-5	CASSSGTGNQPQHF	TGTGCCAGCAGCTCCGGGACAGGCAATCAGCCCCAGCATTTT
.	16	.	TRBV9	TRBJ2-3	CASSVEGGGSADTQYF	TGTGCCAGCAGCGTAGAGGGGGGGGGCTCTGCAGATACGCAGTATTTT
.	16	.	TRBV5-8	TRBJ2-1	CASSFQSLYLPNEQFF	TGTGCCAGCAGCTTTCAATCTTTGTACCTACCCAATGAGCAGTTCTTC
.	12	.	TRBV2	TRBJ2-7	CASSDPLPEQYF	TGTGCCAGCAGTGACCCACTACCCGAGCAGTACTTC
.	15	few	TRBV11-2	TRBJ2-5	CASSLEVTPRETQYF	TGTGCCAGCAGCTTAGAAGTCACGCCACGGGAGACCCAGTACTTC
.	9	.	TRBV7-8	TRBJ2-1	CAGGNEQFF	TGTGCCGGAGGCAATGAGCAGTTCTTC
TRBD1	12	.	TRBV6-5	TRBJ1-6	CAVRQGSSPLHF	TGTGCCGTGCGACAGGGGTCCTCACCCCTCCACTTT
.	16	.	TRBV30	TRBJ2-2	CAWSVLRDSNTGELFF	TGTGCCTGGAGTGTGTTACGAGACTCGAACACCGGGGAGCTGTTTTTT
.	15	.	TRBV30	TRBJ2-2	CASDSPETNTGELFF	TGTGCCTCGGACAGTCCCGAGACGAACACCGGGGAGCTGTTTTTT
.	15	.	TRBV28	TRBJ2-5	CASSLGQILKETQYF	TGTGCCAGCAGTTTAGGGCAGATTTTAAAAGAGACCCAGTACTTC
TRBD2	16	.	TRBV19	TRBJ2-1	CASSPTSGRARNEQFF	TGTGCCAGTAGTCCCACTAGCGGGAGGGCCAGAAATGAGCAGTTCTTC
TRBD2	18	.	TRBV10-2	TRBJ2-3	CASSEGTSGREPGNTQYF	TGCGCCAGCAGTGAGGGGACTAGCGGACGGGAGCCAGGGAATACGCAGTATTTT
TRBD1	16	.	TRBV19	TRBJ1-5	CASIQGQGAQNQPQHF	TGTGCCAGTATCCAGGGACAGGGGGCTCAAAATCAGCCCCAGCATTTT
TRBD1	14	.	TRBV6-1	TRBJ1-1	CASARTGPNTEAFF	TGTGCCAGTGCCAGGACAGGGCCGAACACTGAAGCTTTCTTT
.	14	.	TRBV11-2	TRBJ2-3	CASSFIFSTDTQYF	TGTGCCAGCAGCTTTATTTTTAGCACAGATACGCAGTATTTT
.	13	.	TRBV10-3	TRBJ2-7	CAISDRFPYEQYF	TGTGCCATCAGTGACAGATTTCCCTACGAGCAGTACTTC
.	14	.	TRBV30	TRBJ2-7	CAWSGGTSTYEQYF	TGTGCCTGGAGTGGAGGGACTTCGACCTACGAGCAGTACTTC
TRBD1	18	few	TRBV15	TRBJ2-6	CATSDLPLQGRGANVLTF	TGTGCCACCAGCGACCTACCCCTACAGGGGCGCGGGGCCAACGTCCTGACTTTC
TRBD1	14	.	TRBV19	TRBJ1-5	CASSTDRGNQPQHF	TGTGCCAGTAGTACCGACAGGGGGAATCAGCCCCAGCATTTT
.	16	.	TRBV7-2	TRBJ2-2	CASSLEVSRSSRELFF	TGTGCCAGCAGCTTAGAGGTGTCTAGATCTAGCCGGGAGCTGTTTTTT
.	14	.	TRBV28	TRBJ2-7	CASSFRGSLYEQYF	TGTGCCAGCAGTTTTCGAGGGAGCCTCTACGAGCAGTACTTC
.	18	.	TRBV9	TRBJ1-1	CASSVAFSSSTGKTEAFF	TGTGCCAGCAGCGTAGCTTTTTCAAGTTCTACAGGGAAGACTGAAGCTTTCTTT
.	13	.	TRBV11-3	TRBJ2-3	CASTYRDPDTQYF	TGTGCCAGCACCTACAGGGACCCAGATACGCAGTATTTT
TRBD1	14	.	TRBV7-8	TRBJ1-1	CASSETGTNTEAFF	TGTGCCAGCAGCGAGACAGGGACTAACACTGAAGCTTTCTTT
.	15	.	TRBV4-1	TRBJ2-1	CASSQERGTYNEQFF	TGCGCCAGCAGCCAAGAGAGGGGGACCTACAATGAGCAGTTCTTC
TRBD1	15	.	TRBV6-5	TRBJ2-7	CASSLPGTGSDEQYF	TGTGCCAGCAGTTTACCCGGGACAGGGTCCGACGAGCAGTACTTC
.	15	.	TRBV27	TRBJ2-1	CASSLFRQRQNEQFF	TGTGCCAGCAGCCTTTTTCGACAGCGCCAGAATGAGCAGTTCTTC
TRBD2	15	.	TRBV6-6	TRBJ2-1	CASSYRTSGYNEQFF	TGTGCCAGCAGTTACAGGACTAGCGGATACAATGAGCAGTTCTTC
.	13	few	TRBV5-1	TRBJ1-4	CASSSGQNEKLFF	TGCGCCAGCAGCTCAGGACAGAATGAAAAACTGTTTTTT
.	14	.	TRBV10-2	TRBJ2-1	CASSEGSSYNEQFF	TGCGCCAGCAGTGAGGGCAGCTCCTACAATGAGCAGTTCTTC
TRBD1	17	.	TRBV5-1	TRBJ2-1	CASSLMTGTGSYNEQFF	TGCGCCAGCAGCTTAATGACCGGGACAGGGTCCTACAATGAGCAGTTCTTC
.	15	.	TRBV28	TRBJ1-2	CASKPFPGGSPGYTF	TGTGCCAGCAAACCATTCCCGGGGGGGTCCCCTGGCTACACCTTC
.	14	once	TRBV29-1	TRBJ2-5	CSVEGAGDKETQYF	TGCAGCGTTGAAGGGGCAGGGGATAAAGAGACCCAGTACTTC
.	13	.	TRBV5-1	TRBJ2-5	CASSFSGQETQYF	TGCGCCAGCAGCTTTAGCGGACAAGAGACCCAGTACTTC
TRBD1	14	.	TRBV7-9	TRBJ2-5	CASSPGTVQETQYF	TGTGCCAGCAGCCCCGGGACAGTCCAAGAGACCCAGTACTTC
TRBD1	15	.	TRBV19	TRBJ2-7	CASSFGQGLPYEQYF	TGTGCCAGTAGTTTCGGACAGGGGTTACCCTACGAGCAGTACTTC
TRBD1	17	.	TRBV2	TRBJ2-2	CASSESYRGSNTGELFF	TGTGCCAGCAGCGAAAGTTACAGGGGGTCGAACACCGGGGAGCTGTTTTTT
TRBD1	15	.	TRBV28	TRBJ1-6	CASNQDRGDNSPLHF	TGTGCCAGCAATCAAGACAGGGGGGATAATTCACCCCTCCACTTT
TRBD1	14	few	TRBV7-9	TRBJ1-3	CASSVADRDNTIYF	TGTGCCAGCAGCGTAGCCGACAGGGACAACACCATATATTTT
TRBD2	15	few	TRBV6-5	TRBJ2-1	CASSYSGSGRYEQFF	TGTGCCAGCAGTTACTCGGGTAGCGGGAGGTATGAGCAGTTCTTC